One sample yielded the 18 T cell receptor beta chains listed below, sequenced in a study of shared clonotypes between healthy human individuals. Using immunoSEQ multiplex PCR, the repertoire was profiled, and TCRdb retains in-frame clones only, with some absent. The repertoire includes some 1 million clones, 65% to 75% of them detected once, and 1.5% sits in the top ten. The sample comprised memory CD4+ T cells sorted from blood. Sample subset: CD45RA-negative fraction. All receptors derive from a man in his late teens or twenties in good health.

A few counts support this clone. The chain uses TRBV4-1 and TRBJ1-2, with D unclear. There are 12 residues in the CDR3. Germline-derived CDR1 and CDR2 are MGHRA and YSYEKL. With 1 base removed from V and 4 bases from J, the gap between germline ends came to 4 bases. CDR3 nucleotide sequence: TGCGCCAGCAGCCAAGCTAGCTATGGCTACACCTTC. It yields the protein CASSQASYGYTF.

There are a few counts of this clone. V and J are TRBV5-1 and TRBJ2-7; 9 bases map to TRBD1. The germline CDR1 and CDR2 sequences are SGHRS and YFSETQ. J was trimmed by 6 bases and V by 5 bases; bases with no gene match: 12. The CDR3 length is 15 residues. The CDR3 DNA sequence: TGCGCCAGCAGACCCCCGGGGACAGGGCTGACCGAGCAGTACTTC. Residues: CASRPPGTGLTEQYF.

DNA for the CDR3: TGTGCCACCAGCAGAGATCGGGTGGAAAAACTGTTTTTT. This encodes CATSRDRVEKLFF. The chain combines TRBV15 with TRBJ1-4, with D hard to call. V gave up 0 bases and J gave up 8 bases, with 7 bases separating them. The CDR3 has 13 amino acids. The V gene's germline CDR1 is LNHNV and CDR2 YYDKDF (reference sequence).

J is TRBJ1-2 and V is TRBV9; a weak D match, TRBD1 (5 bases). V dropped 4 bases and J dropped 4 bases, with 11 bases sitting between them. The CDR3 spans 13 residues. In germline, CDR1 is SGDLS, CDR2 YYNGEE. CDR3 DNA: TGTGCCAGCAGCCCCGAAGGGGTCTATGGCTACACCTTC. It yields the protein CASSPEGVYGYTF.

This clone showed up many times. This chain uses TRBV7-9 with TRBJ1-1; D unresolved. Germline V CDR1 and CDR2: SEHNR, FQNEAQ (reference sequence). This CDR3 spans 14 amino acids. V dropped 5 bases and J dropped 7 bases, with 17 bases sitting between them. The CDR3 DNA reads TGTGCCAGCAGCACCATGGAGAATAACCATGAAGCTTTCTTT. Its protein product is CASSTMENNHEAFF.

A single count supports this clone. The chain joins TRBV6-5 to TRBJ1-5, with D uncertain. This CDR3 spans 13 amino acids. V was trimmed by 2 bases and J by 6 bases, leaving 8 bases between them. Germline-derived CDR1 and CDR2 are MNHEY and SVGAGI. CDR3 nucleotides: TGTGCCAGCAGTTACAGGGTTGGTCAGCCCCAGCATTTT. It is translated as CASSYRVGQPQHF.

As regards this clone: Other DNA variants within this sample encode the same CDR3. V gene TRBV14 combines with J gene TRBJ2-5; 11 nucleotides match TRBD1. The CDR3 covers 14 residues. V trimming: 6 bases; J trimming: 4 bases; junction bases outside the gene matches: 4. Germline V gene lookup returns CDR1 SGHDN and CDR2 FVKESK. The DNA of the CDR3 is TGTGCCAGCAGTCGGACAGGGGGCCTAGAGACCCAGTACTTC. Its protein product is CASSRTGGLETQYF.

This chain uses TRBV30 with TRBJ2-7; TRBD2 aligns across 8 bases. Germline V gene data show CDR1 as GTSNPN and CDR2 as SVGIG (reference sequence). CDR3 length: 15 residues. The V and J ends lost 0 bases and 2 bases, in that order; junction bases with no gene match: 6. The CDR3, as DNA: TGTGCCTGGAGTGTACCGCAGACTAGCGCCTACGAGCAGTACTTC. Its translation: CAWSVPQTSAYEQYF.

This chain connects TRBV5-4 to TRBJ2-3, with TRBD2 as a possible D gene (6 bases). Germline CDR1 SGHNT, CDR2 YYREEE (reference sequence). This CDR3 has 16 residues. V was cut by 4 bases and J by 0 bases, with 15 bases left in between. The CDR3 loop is CASSKGTSSSTDTQYF. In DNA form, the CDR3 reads TGTGCCAGCAGCAAAGGGACTTCCTCCAGCACAGATACGCAGTATTTT.

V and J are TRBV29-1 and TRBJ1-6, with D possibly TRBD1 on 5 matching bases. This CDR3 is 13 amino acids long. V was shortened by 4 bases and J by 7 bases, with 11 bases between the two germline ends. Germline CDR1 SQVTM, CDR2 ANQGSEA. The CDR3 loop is CSVGQGPNSPLHF. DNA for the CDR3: TGCAGCGTTGGGCAGGGACCGAATTCACCCCTCCACTTT.

For the CDR3, the DNA is TGTGCCACCCACCACGGCAATCAGCCCCAGCATTTT. Translation: CATHHGNQPQHF. The chain carries TRBV6-1 and TRBJ1-5; no definite D call. The CDR3 length is 12 residues. V shed 10 bases and J shed 2 bases, with 9 bases lying between them. Germline loops: CDR1 MNHNS, CDR2 SASEGT.

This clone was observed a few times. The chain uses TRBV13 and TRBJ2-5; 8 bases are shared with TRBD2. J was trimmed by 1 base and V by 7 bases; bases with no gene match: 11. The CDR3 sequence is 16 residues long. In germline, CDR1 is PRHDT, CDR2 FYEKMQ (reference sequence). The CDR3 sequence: CASTLGRGALQETQYF. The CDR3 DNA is TGTGCCAGCACCTTGGGGCGGGGGGCCCTCCAAGAGACCCAGTACTTC.

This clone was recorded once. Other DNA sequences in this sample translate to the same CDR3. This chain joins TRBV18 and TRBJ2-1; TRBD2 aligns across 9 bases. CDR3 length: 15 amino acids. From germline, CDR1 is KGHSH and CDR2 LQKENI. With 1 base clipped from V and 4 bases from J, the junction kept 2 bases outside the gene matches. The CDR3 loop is CASSPRLAGYNEQFF. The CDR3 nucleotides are TGTGCCAGCTCACCACGTCTAGCGGGATACAATGAGCAGTTCTTC.

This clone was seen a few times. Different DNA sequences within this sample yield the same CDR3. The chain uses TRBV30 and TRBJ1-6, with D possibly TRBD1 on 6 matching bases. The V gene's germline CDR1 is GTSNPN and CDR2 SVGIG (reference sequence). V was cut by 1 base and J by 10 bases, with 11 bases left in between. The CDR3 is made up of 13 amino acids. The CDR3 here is CAWSAGAESPLHF. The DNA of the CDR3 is TGTGCCTGGAGTGCGGGGGCAGAGTCACCCCTCCACTTT.

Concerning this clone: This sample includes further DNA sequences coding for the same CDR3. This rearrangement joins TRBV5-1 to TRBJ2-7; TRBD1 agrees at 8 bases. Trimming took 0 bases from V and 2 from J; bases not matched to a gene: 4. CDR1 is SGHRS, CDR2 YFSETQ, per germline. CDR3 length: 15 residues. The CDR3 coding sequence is TGCGCCAGCAGCTTGGGAGGGACAGGAGCCTACGAGCAGTACTTC. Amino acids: CASSLGGTGAYEQYF.

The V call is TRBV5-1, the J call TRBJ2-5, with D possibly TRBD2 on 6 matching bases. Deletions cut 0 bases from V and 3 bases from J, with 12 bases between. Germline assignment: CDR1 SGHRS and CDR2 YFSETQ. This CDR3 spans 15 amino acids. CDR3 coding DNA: TGCGCCAGCAGCTTGGAGGTAGCGGTCAAAGAGACCCAGTACTTC. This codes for CASSLEVAVKETQYF.

DNA for the CDR3: TGTGCCAGTAGTAGCGGGACAGCCCCGAATGAAAAACTGTTTTTT. Protein product: CASSSGTAPNEKLFF. The chain links TRBV19 to TRBJ1-4, with 7 bases fitting TRBD1. The trim removed 4 bases at V and 5 bases at J, leaving 7 bases unmatched. The V gene's germline CDR1 is LNHDA and CDR2 SQIVND (reference sequence). This CDR3 comprises 15 residues. The variable domain in full, completed from reference TRBV19 and TRBJ1-4, reads DGGITQSPKYLFRKEGQNVTLSCEQNLNHDAMYWYRQDPGQGLRLIYYSQIVNDFQKGDIAEGYSVSREKKESFPLTVTSAQKNPTAFYLCASSSGTAPNEKLFFGSGTQLSVL.

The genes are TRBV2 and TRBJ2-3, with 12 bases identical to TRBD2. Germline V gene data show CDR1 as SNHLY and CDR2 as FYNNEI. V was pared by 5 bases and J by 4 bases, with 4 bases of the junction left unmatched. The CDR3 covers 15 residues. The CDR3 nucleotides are TGTGCCAGCAGTAAGACTAGCGGGAGCGCAGATACGCAGTATTTT. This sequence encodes CASSKTSGSADTQYF.